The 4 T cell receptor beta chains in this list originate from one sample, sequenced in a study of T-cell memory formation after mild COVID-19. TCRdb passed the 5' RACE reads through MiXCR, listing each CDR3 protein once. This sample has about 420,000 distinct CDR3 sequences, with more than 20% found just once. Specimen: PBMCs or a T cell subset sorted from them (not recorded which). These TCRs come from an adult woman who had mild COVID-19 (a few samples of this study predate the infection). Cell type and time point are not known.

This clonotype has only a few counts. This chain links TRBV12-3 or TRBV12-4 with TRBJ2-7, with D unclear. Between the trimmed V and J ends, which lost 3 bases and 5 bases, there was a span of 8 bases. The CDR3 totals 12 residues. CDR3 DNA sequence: TGTGCCAGCAGTTTTGGGCGGAACGAGCAGTACTTC. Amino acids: CASSFGRNEQYF.

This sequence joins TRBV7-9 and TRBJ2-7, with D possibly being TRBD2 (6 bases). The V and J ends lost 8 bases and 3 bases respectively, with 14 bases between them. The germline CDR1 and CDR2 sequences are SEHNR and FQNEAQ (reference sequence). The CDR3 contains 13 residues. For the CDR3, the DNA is TGTGCCAGCCGGGACTCGTCGGGCTACGAGCAGTACTTC. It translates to CASRDSSGYEQYF.

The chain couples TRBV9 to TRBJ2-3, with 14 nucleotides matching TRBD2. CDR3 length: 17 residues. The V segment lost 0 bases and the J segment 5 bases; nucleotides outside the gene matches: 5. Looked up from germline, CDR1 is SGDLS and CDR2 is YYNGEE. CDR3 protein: CASSVETSGGARDTQYF. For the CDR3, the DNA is TGTGCCAGCAGCGTAGAGACTAGCGGGGGGGCACGAGATACGCAGTATTTT. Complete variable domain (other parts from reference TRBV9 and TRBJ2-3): DSGVTQTPKHLITATGQRVTLRCSPRSGDLSVYWYQQSLDQGLQFLIQYYNGEERAKGNILERFSAQQFPDLHSELNLSSLELGDSALYFCASSVETSGGARDTQYFGPGTRLTVL.

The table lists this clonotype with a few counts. This CDR3 reads CASSFEGMNIQYF. CDR3 coding DNA: TGTGCCAGCAGTTTTGAGGGAATGAACATTCAGTACTTC. The chain recombines TRBV28 with TRBJ2-4; D is possibly TRBD2 (5 bases). Germline assignment: CDR1 MDHEN and CDR2 SYDVKM. V was shortened by 3 bases and J by 7 bases, with 10 bases between the two germline ends. The CDR3 spans 13 residues.